This entry features one T cell receptor beta chain sequence. Its cognate antigen is unknown. The method was immunoSEQ multiplex PCR; TCRdb's version includes in-frame clones alone and lacks a portion of them. Of over 120,000 clones in the sample, approximately 86% are singletons; the top ten hold 17%. The record originates from a study of radiation and T cells in renal cell carcinoma. Findings of the study overall: Top tumor clonotypes rose in blood 2 weeks post-radiation, then contracted.

The V gene end was trimmed by 3 bases and the J gene end by 0 bases; junction bases not matched to a gene: 5. CDR1 and CDR2 (germline): SGHRS, YFSETQ. This CDR3 contains 16 residues. As for time point: blood 4 weeks post-SBRT, at nephrectomy. Documented treatment: 15 Gy SBRT to primary tumor, nephrectomy 4 weeks later. Nephrectomy followed 15 Gy stereotactic body radiation by 4 weeks. Radiation-treated patients gave blood at baseline, week 2 and week 4. The patient's renal cell carcinoma had clear cell pathology. The genes are TRBV5-1 and TRBJ1-4, with TRBD1 matching 7 bases. This sample comprised blood, obtained from a patient whose treatment included radiotherapy and nephrectomy. This clonotype was obtained from a woman in her forties or fifties with renal cell carcinoma. The CDR3 DNA is TGCGCCAGCAGCTACGGACAGGTTGCAACTAATGAAAAACTGTTTTTT. It translates to CASSYGQVATNEKLFF.